Sequencing of this T cell receptor (beta chain) was carried out in a study of blood T cells in healthy people across ages. Every sample gave at least 5 micrograms of total RNA when it was extracted. In germline, CDR1 is DFQATT, CDR2 SNEGSKA (reference sequence). The length of the CDR3 is 13 residues. The V and J ends lost 6 bases and 0 bases respectively, with 12 bases between them. Study-level findings and limits: The study could not conclusively compare naive and antigen-experienced cells, given its unsorted PBMCs.

PCR was performed a second time for about 7 to 12 cycles using a sample-barcoded 5' primer and a J-beta primer mix. TCRdb re-derived calls from the 5' RACE reads in MiXCR, one entry per CDR3 protein. Among 650,000 to 1,000,000 distinct CDR3 sequences listed, around 36% were seen once. Remarks on this clonotype: The antigen remains unidentified. This could be a read error, since a much larger clone is one nucleotide away.

This clonotype was obtained from a man between 18 and 35 years old in good health. The genes are TRBV20-1 and TRBJ2-7; tentative D call: TRBD1 (6 bases). Sequences were obtained from blood. CDR3 protein: CSAAGADSYEQYF. The CDR3 DNA reads TGCAGTGCCGCAGGGGCCGACTCCTACGAGCAGTACTTC.